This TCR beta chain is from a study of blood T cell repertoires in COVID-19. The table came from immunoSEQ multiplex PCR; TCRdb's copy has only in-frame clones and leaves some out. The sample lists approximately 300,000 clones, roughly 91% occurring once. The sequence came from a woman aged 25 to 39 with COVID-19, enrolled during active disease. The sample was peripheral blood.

The CDR3 coding sequence is TGTGCCAGCAGCCCGGACAGAAATCAGCCCCAGCATTTT. Translation gives CASSPDRNQPQHF. This sequence joins TRBV7-8 and TRBJ1-5; perhaps TRBD1 as D (6 bases). This CDR3 spans 13 amino acids. V dropped 5 bases and J dropped 4 bases, with 9 bases sitting between them. Germline lookup yields CDR1 SGHVS and CDR2 FQNEAQ.